The 14 T cell receptor beta chains reported below all come from one sample, sequenced in a study of T cell repertoires in cytomegalovirus infection. These TCRs are of unknown antigen specificity. Via MiXCR, TCRdb re-called the reads, giving one row per CDR3 protein. Of about 34,000 distinct CDR3 sequences listed, roughly half were seen once; the top ten hold around nine tenths. The sequencing used CD8+ T cells from cultured PBMCs, collected from culture after CMV antigen stimulation. Receptor source: a human donor in good health (CMV status not recorded). Some clones in this sample may be carry-over from other donors' samples.

The chain couples TRBV11-2 to TRBJ2-4; D not resolved. Germline V lookup: CDR1 SGHAT, CDR2 FQNNGV. The CDR3 loop spans 16 amino acids. V was trimmed by 3 bases and J by 5 bases, leaving 17 bases between them. The CDR3 coding sequence is TGTGCCAGCAGCTTCGTAAACGAAAGGTTCCAAAACATTCAGTACTTC. Protein: CASSFVNERFQNIQYF.

J is TRBJ2-4 and V is TRBV20-1; TRBD2 matches at 8 bases. Trimming took 0 bases from V and 4 from J; bases not matched to a gene: 8. The V gene's germline CDR1 is DFQATT and CDR2 SNEGSKA (reference sequence). The CDR3 loop spans 16 amino acids. CDR3 bases: TGCAGTGCTAGAGAAACTAGCGGCTTGGGGAAAAACATTCAGTACTTC. Encoded protein: CSARETSGLGKNIQYF.

The chain links TRBV7-3 to TRBJ2-3, with a tentative D call TRBD1 (6 bases). Trimming removed 4 bases at V and 6 bases at J, with 11 bases between. The CDR3 is 13 amino acids. Per germline, CDR1 SGHTA and CDR2 FQGTGA. This CDR3 is CASSSGQTDTQYF. The CDR3 DNA sequence: TGTGCCAGCAGCTCGGGACAAACGGATACGCAGTATTTT.

The chain employs TRBV7-8 and TRBJ2-3, with TRBD2 matching 12 bases. V was pared by 5 bases and J by 4 bases, with 7 bases of the junction left unmatched. The CDR3 sequence is 16 residues long. CDR1 SGHVS and CDR2 FQNEAQ come from the germline V gene. The CDR3: CASSLASGRGPDTQYF. CDR3 coding DNA: TGTGCCAGCAGCCTGGCTAGCGGGAGGGGACCAGATACGCAGTATTTT.

A single count supports this clonotype. The rearrangement links TRBV27 to TRBJ2-5; 8 nucleotides agree with TRBD1. Germline CDR1 and CDR2: MNHEY and SMNVEV (reference sequence). The CDR3 contains 14 residues. The V and J ends lost 8 bases and 5 bases, in that order; junction bases with no gene match: 10. The CDR3 DNA reads TGTGCCAGCGGGATAGACAGGGGTCGCGAGACCCAGTACTTC. Residues: CASGIDRGRETQYF.

The V gene is TRBV11-2, the J gene TRBJ2-1; 11 nucleotides agree with TRBD2. Germline trimming cut 3 bases from V and 3 bases from J; bases unmatched to any gene: 4. Germline V gives CDR1 SGHAT, CDR2 FQNNGV. The CDR3 consists of 16 residues. The CDR3 DNA reads TGTGCCAGCAGCTTCCGACTAGCGGGACTCTACAATGAGCAGTTCTTC. Its translation: CASSFRLAGLYNEQFF.

This chain joins TRBV6-1 and TRBJ1-1, with a weak D call TRBD1 (6 bases). Germline CDR1 MNHNS, CDR2 SASEGT. Trimming shortened V by 10 bases and J by 1 base, and 13 bases separated the two germline ends. The CDR3 has 13 residues. The CDR3, as DNA: TGTGCCACCCCCCAGGGACAGAACACTGAAGCTTTCTTT. Translating gives CATPQGQNTEAFF.

The chain couples TRBV29-1 to TRBJ1-1, with 7 bases lining up with TRBD1. This CDR3 is built from 12 residues. The germline V gene encodes CDR1 SQVTM and CDR2 ANQGSEA. V shed 8 bases and J 4 bases; nucleotides not matched to a gene: 7. CDR3 nucleotide sequence: TGCAGCCCAACCAGGGGGAGCACTGAAGCTTTCTTT. Protein sequence: CSPTRGSTEAFF.

This clonotype has just a few counts. The chain has TRBV11-2 and TRBJ1-1; tentative D call: TRBD1 (6 bases). Between the trimmed V and J ends, which lost 6 bases and 1 base, there was a span of 9 bases. Germline V gives CDR1 SGHAT, CDR2 FQNNGV. This CDR3 spans 13 amino acids. Here the CDR3 DNA reads TGTGCCAGCAGGCTAGGGGGGAACACTGAAGCTTTCTTT. This codes for CASRLGGNTEAFF.

The chain links TRBV20-1 to TRBJ2-5, with D perhaps matching TRBD2 (6 bases). CDR3 length equals 16 residues. Germline V lookup: CDR1 DFQATT, CDR2 SNEGSKA (reference sequence). With 6 bases removed from V and 0 bases from J, the gap between germline ends came to 20 bases. CDR3 sequence reads: CSATFRKTSYQETQYF. The CDR3 region has the DNA TGCAGTGCCACTTTCCGCAAGACTAGTTACCAAGAGACCCAGTACTTC.

This CDR3 is CASSFIAGVSYNEQFF. The DNA for the CDR3 is TGTGCCAGCAGTTTCATAGCGGGGGTCTCCTACAATGAGCAGTTCTTC. The chain has TRBV28 and TRBJ2-1; 9 bases match TRBD2. The CDR3 has 16 amino acids. V gave up 3 bases and J gave up 0 bases; unmatched junction bases: 3. Germline V gene sequence: CDR1 MDHEN, CDR2 SYDVKM.

The genes are TRBV6-2 or TRBV6-3 and TRBJ2-2; D gene uncertain. The CDR3 has 12 residues. V lost 7 bases and J lost 5, with 8 bases in between. Germline assignment: CDR1 MNHEY and CDR2 SVGEGT. This CDR3 is CASNRLTGELFF. CDR3 bases: TGTGCCAGCAATAGGTTGACCGGGGAGCTGTTTTTT.

This clonotype was seen only once. V and J are TRBV19 and TRBJ1-1; unclear D gene. Trimming removed 3 bases from V and 4 bases from J, with 9 bases in between. The germline V gene encodes CDR1 LNHDA and CDR2 SQIVND (reference sequence). This CDR3 is built from 13 residues. The CDR3 sequence is CASSINRGTEAFF. The CDR3 DNA reads as TGTGCCAGTAGTATTAACCGCGGCACTGAAGCTTTCTTT. Looking up the rest from reference TRBV19 and TRBJ1-1 gives the full variable domain: DGGITQSPKYLFRKEGQNVTLSCEQNLNHDAMYWYRQDPGQGLRLIYYSQIVNDFQKGDIAEGYSVSREKKESFPLTVTSAQKNPTAFYLCASSINRGTEAFFGQGTRLTVV.

The rearrangement uses TRBV7-4 and TRBJ2-7, with TRBD1 matching over 10 bases. Germline CDR1 is SGHVT and CDR2 is SQSDAQ. The CDR3 runs to 15 residues. J gave up 3 bases and V 5 bases, and 7 bases lay outside the gene matches. CDR3 sequence reads: CASSTRDRGFYEQYF. The CDR3 DNA is TGTGCCAGCAGCACCCGGGACAGGGGTTTCTACGAGCAGTACTTC.